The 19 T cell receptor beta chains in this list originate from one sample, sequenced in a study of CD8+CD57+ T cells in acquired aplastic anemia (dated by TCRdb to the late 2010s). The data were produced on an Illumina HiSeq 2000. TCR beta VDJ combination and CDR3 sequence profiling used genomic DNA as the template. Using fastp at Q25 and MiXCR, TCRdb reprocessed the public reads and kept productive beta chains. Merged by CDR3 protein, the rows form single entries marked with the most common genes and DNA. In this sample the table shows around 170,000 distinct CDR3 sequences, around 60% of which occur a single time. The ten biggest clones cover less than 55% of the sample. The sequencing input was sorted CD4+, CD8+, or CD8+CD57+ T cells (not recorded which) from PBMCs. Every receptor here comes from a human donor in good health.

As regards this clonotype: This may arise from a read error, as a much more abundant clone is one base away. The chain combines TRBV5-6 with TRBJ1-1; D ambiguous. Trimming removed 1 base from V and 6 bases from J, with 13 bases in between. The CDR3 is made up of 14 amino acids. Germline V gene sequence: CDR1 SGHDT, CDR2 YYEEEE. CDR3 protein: CASSLFEGVAEAFF. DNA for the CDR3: TGTGCCAGCAGCTTGTTTGAGGGCGTCGCTGAAGCTTTCTTT.

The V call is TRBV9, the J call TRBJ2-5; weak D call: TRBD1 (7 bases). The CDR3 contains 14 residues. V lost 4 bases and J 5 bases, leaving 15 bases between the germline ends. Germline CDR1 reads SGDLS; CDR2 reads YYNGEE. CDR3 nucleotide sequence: TGTGCCAGCAGCCGGATGGAGGGGGCGGAGACCCAGTACTTC. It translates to CASSRMEGAETQYF. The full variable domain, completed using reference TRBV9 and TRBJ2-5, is DSGVTQTPKHLITATGQRVTLRCSPRSGDLSVYWYQQSLDQGLQFLIQYYNGEERAKGNILERFSAQQFPDLHSELNLSSLELGDSALYFCASSRMEGAETQYFGPGTRLLVL.

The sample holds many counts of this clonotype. CDR3 sequence reads: CAISESTGTEQYF. The CDR3 DNA reads as TGTGCCATCAGTGAGTCGACAGGGACGGAACAGTACTTC. The genes are TRBV10-3 and TRBJ2-4; TRBD1 aligns across 7 bases. Germline V CDR1 and CDR2: ENHRY, SYGVKD. CDR3 length: 13 amino acids. Trimming took 0 bases from V and 13 from J; bases not matched to a gene: 6.

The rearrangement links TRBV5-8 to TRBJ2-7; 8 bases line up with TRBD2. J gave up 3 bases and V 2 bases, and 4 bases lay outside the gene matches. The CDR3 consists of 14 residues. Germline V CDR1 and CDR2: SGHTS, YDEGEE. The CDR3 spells CASSLLAGNYEQYF. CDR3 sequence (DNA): TGTGCCAGCAGCTTATTAGCGGGGAACTACGAGCAGTACTTC.

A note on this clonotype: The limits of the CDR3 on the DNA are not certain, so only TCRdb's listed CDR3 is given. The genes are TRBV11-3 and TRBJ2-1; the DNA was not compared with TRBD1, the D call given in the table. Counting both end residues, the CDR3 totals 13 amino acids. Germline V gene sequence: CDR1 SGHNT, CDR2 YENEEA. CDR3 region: CASSFGTGSERFF.

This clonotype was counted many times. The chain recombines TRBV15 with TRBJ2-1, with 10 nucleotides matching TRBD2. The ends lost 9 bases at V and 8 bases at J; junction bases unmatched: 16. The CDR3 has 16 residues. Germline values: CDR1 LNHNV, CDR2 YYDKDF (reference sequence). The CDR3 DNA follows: TGTGCCACTGATAGCGGGAGGAGTTCTTTTCTCGATGAGCAGTTCTTC. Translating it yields CATDSGRSSFLDEQFF. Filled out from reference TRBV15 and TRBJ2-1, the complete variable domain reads DAMVIQNPRYQVTQFGKPVTLSCSQTLNHNVMYWYQQKSSQAPKLLFHYYDKDFNNEADTPDNFQSRRPNTSFCFLDIRSPGLGDTAMYLCATDSGRSSFLDEQFFGPGTRLTVL.

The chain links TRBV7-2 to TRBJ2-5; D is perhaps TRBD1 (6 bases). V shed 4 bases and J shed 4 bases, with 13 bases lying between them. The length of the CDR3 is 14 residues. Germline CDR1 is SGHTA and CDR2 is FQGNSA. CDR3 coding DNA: TGTGCCAGCAGCTATTCCAGGGGCGTAGAGACCCAGTACTTC. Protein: CASSYSRGVETQYF.

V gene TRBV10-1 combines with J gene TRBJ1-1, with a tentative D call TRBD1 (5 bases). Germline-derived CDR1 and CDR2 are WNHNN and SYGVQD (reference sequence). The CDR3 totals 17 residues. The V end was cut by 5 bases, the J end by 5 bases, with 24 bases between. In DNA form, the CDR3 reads TGCGCCAGCAGTAGGGACGTAGTGCCTCATCGTGGGACTGAAGCTTTCTTT. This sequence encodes CASSRDVVPHRGTEAFF.

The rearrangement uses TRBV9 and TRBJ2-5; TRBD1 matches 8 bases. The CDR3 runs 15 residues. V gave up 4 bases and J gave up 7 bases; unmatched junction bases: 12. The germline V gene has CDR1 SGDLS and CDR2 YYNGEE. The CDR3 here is CASSPNLRGPGTQYF. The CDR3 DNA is TGTGCCAGCAGCCCGAACCTCAGGGGGCCCGGGACCCAGTACTTC.

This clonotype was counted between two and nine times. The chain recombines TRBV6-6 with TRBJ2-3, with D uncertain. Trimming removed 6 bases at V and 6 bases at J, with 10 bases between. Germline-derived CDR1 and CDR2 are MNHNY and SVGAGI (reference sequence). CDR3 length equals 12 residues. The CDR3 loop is CASSPSVDTQYF. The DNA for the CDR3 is TGTGCCAGCAGCCCCTCTGTGGATACGCAGTATTTT.

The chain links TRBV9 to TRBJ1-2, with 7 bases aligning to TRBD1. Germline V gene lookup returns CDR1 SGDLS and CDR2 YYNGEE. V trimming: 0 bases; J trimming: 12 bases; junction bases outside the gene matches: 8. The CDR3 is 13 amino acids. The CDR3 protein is CASSVEGAQVHTF. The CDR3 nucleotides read TGTGCCAGCAGCGTAGAGGGGGCGCAGGTCCACACCTTC.

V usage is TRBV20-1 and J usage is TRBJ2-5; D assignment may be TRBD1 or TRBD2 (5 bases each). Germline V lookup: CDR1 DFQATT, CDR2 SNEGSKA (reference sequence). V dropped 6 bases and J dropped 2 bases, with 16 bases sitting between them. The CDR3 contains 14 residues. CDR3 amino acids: CSAALPGRQETQYF. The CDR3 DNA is TGCAGTGCCGCTCTCCCGGGACGGCAAGAGACCCAGTACTTC.

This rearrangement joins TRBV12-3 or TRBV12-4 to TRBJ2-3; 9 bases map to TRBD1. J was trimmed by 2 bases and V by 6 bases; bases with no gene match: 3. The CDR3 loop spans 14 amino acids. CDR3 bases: TGTGCCAGCAGACGACAGGGGGACACAGATACGCAGTATTTT. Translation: CASRRQGDTDTQYF.

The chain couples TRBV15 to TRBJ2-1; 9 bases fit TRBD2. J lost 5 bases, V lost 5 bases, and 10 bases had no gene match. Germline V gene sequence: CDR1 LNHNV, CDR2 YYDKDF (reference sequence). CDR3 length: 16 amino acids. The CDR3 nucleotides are TGTGCCACCAGCGGGGGACTAGCAGGGGGTCACAATGAGCAGTTCTTC. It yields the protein CATSGGLAGGHNEQFF.

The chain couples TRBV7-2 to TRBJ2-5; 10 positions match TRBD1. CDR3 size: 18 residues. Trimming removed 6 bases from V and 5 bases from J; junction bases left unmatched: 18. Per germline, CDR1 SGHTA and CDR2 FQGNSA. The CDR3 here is CASRPEWGQGRGAETQYF. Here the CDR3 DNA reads TGTGCCAGCAGGCCCGAGTGGGGACAGGGGCGTGGTGCGGAGACCCAGTACTTC.

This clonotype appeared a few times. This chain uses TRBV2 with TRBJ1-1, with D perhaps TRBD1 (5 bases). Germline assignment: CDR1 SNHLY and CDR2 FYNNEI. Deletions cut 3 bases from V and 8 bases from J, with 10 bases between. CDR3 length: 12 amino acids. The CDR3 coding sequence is TGTGCCAGCAGTGAGGTGGGACTGGAAGCTTTCTTT. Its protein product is CASSEVGLEAFF.

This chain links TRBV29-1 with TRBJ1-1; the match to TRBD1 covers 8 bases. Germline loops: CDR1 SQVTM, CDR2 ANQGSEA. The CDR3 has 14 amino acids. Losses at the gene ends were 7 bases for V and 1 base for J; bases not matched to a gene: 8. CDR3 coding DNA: TGCAGCGCCAGAACCGGGACAGGGAACACTGAAGCTTTCTTT. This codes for CSARTGTGNTEAFF.

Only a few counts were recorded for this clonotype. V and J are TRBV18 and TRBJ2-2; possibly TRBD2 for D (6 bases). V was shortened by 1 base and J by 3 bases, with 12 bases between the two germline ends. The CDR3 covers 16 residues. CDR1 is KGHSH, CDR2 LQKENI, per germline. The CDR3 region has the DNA TGTGCCAGCTCACCACTCGGGGCTAGCGACACCGGGGAGCTGTTTTTT. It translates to CASSPLGASDTGELFF.

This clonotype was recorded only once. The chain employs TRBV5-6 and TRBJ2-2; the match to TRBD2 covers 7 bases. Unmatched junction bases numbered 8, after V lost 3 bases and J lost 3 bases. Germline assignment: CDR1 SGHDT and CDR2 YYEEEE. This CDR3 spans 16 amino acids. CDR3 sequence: CASSSTRTRYTGELFF. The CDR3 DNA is TGTGCCAGCAGCTCTACGAGGACTAGATACACCGGGGAGCTGTTTTTT.